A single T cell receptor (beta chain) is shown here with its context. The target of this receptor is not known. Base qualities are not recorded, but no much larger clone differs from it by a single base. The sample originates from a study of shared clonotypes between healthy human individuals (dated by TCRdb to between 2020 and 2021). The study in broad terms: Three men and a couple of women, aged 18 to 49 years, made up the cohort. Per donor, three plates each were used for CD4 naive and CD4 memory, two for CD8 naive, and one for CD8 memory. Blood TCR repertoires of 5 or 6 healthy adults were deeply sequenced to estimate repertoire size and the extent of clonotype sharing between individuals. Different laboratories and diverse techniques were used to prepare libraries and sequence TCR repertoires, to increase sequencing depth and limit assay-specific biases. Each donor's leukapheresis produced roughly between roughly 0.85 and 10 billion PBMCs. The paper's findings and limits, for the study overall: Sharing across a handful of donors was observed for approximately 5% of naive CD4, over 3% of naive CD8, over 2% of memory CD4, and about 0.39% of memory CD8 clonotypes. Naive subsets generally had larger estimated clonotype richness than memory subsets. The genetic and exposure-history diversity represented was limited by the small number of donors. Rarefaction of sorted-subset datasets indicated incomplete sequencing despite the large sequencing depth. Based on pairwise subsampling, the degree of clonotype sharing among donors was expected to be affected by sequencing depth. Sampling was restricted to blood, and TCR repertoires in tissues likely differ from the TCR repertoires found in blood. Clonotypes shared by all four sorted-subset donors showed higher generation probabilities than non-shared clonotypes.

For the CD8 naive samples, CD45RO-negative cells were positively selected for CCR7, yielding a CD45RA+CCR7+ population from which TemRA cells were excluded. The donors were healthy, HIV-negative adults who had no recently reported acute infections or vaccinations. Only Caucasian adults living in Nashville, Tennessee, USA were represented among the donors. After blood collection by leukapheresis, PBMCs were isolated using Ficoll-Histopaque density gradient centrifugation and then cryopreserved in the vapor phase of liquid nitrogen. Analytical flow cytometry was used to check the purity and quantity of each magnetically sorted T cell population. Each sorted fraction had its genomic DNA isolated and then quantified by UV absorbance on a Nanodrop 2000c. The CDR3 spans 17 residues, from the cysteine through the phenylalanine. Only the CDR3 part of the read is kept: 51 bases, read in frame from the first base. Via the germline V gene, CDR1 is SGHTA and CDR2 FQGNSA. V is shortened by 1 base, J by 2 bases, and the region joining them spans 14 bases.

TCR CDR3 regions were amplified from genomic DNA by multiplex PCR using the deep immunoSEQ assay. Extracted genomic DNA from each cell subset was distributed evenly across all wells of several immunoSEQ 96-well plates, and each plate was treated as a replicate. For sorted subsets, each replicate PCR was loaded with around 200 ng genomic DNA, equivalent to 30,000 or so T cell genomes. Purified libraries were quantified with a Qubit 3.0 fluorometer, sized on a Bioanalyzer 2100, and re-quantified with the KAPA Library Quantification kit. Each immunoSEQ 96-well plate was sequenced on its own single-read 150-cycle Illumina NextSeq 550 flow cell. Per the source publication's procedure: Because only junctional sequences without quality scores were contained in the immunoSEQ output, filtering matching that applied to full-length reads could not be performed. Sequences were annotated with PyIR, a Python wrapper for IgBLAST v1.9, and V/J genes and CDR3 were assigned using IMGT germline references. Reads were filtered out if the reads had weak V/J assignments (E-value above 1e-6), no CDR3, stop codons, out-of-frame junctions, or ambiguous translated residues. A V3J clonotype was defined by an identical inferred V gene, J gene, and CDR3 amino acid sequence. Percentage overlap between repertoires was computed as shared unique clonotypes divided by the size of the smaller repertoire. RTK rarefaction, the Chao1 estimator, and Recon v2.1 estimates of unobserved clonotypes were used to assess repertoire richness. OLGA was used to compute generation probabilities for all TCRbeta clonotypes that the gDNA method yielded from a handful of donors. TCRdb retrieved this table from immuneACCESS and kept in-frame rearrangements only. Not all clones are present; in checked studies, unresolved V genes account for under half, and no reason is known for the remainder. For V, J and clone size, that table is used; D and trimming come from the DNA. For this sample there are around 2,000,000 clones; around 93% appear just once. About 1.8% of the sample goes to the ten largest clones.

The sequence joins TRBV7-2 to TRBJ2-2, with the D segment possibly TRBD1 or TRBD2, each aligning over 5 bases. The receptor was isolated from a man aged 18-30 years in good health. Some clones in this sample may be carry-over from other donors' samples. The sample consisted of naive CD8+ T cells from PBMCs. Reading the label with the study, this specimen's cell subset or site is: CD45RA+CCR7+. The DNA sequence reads TGTGCCAGCAGCTTAGTCCAGCGGCGGACAAACACCGGGGAGCTGTTTTTT. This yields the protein CASSLVQRRTNTGELFF.